Listed below are T cell receptor beta chains from one sample, sequenced in a study of blood T cell repertoires in COVID-19. The repertoire was sequenced with immunoSEQ multiplex PCR; TCRdb's copy has only in-frame clones and lacks some. The sample lists under 200,000 clones, approximately 86% occurring once. Source material: peripheral blood. These receptors were obtained from a man aged 55 to 70 with COVID-19, enrolled during active disease. Each CDR3 is given with its conserved first and last residue. Fields, in order: V gene, clone size, J gene, D gene, CDR3 protein, CDR3 DNA. D genes are given only for firm matches. Size is stated for part of the rows, as once, few or many counts, or as a class when the clone is expanded.

V gene: TRBV6-5; clone size: once; J gene: TRBJ1-2; D gene: .; CDR3 protein: CASSYSTTGSYGYTF; CDR3 DNA: TGTGCCAGCAGTTACTCGACCACAGGGAGCTATGGCTACACCTTC
V gene: TRBV18; clone size: .; J gene: TRBJ1-1; D gene: .; CDR3 protein: CASSPQESTEAFF; CDR3 DNA: TGTGCCAGCTCACCACAGGAGAGTACTGAAGCTTTCTTT
V gene: TRBV30; clone size: .; J gene: TRBJ1-2; D gene: .; CDR3 protein: CAWSTGGSGGYTF; CDR3 DNA: TGTGCCTGGAGTACTGGAGGATCCGGTGGCTACACCTTC
V gene: TRBV5-1; clone size: .; J gene: TRBJ1-2; D gene: TRBD1; CDR3 protein: CASSSDGQGAYGYTF; CDR3 DNA: TGCGCCAGCAGCTCAGACGGACAGGGGGCCTATGGCTACACCTTC
V gene: TRBV5-4; clone size: .; J gene: TRBJ2-5; D gene: TRBD2; CDR3 protein: CASSLGRGGGETQYF; CDR3 DNA: TGTGCCAGCAGCTTGGGGCGGGGGGGCGGAGAGACCCAGTACTTC
V gene: TRBV25-1; clone size: once; J gene: TRBJ2-2; D gene: TRBD1; CDR3 protein: CASSVSGTGELGELFF; CDR3 DNA: TGTGCCAGCAGTGTTTCGGGGACAGGGGAATTAGGGGAGCTGTTTTTT
V gene: TRBV4-3; clone size: .; J gene: TRBJ1-2; D gene: TRBD1; CDR3 protein: CASSQEYGQGAYGYTF; CDR3 DNA: TGCGCCAGCAGCCAAGAGTATGGACAGGGGGCATATGGCTACACCTTC
V gene: TRBV6-6; clone size: .; J gene: TRBJ2-3; D gene: TRBD2; CDR3 protein: CASSLQGAGVADTQYF; CDR3 DNA: TGTGCCAGCAGTCTACAGGGAGCGGGGGTGGCAGATACGCAGTATTTT
V gene: TRBV6-2/TRBV6-3; clone size: .; J gene: TRBJ1-5; D gene: .; CDR3 protein: CASSGNSLKLAQHF; CDR3 DNA: TGTGCCAGCAGTGGTAATTCTCTAAAACTGGCCCAGCATTTT
V gene: TRBV5-1; clone size: .; J gene: TRBJ1-5; D gene: .; CDR3 protein: CASRETAFDNQPQHF; CDR3 DNA: TGCGCCAGCAGGGAGACGGCCTTTGACAATCAGCCCCAGCATTTT
V gene: TRBV5-1; clone size: .; J gene: TRBJ2-2; D gene: .; CDR3 protein: CASSLDIRTGELFF; CDR3 DNA: TGCGCCAGCAGCTTGGATATCAGAACCGGGGAGCTGTTTTTT
V gene: TRBV19; clone size: .; J gene: TRBJ1-5; D gene: TRBD1; CDR3 protein: CASSKLWKSRQGPNQPQHF; CDR3 DNA: TGTGCCAGTAGTAAACTTTGGAAATCAAGACAGGGCCCCAATCAGCCCCAGCATTTT
V gene: TRBV19; clone size: .; J gene: TRBJ2-7; D gene: TRBD1; CDR3 protein: CATQRDRVVNEQYF; CDR3 DNA: TGTGCCACCCAGCGGGACAGGGTGGTCAACGAGCAGTACTTC
V gene: TRBV4-1; clone size: .; J gene: TRBJ2-3; D gene: .; CDR3 protein: CASSQGIGVAQSTDTQYF; CDR3 DNA: TGCGCCAGCAGCCAAGGGATAGGAGTAGCGCAAAGCACAGATACGCAGTATTTT
V gene: TRBV19; clone size: .; J gene: TRBJ1-2; D gene: .; CDR3 protein: CASRVGVQGLGGYTF; CDR3 DNA: TGTGCCAGTAGGGTTGGTGTCCAGGGTTTAGGCGGCTACACCTTC
V gene: TRBV2; clone size: few; J gene: TRBJ2-1; D gene: .; CDR3 protein: CASSEMASDSYNEQFF; CDR3 DNA: TGTGCCAGCAGTGAAATGGCTAGCGACTCCTACAATGAGCAGTTCTTC
V gene: TRBV7-8; clone size: .; J gene: TRBJ1-4; D gene: TRBD1; CDR3 protein: CASSFSGTGAREKLFF; CDR3 DNA: TGTGCCAGCAGCTTCTCCGGGACAGGGGCTCGGGAAAAACTGTTTTTT
V gene: TRBV10-3; clone size: .; J gene: TRBJ1-1; D gene: .; CDR3 protein: CAISESEAYEAFF; CDR3 DNA: TGTGCCATCAGTGAGTCCGAAGCTTACGAAGCTTTCTTT
V gene: TRBV5-5; clone size: .; J gene: TRBJ1-6; D gene: TRBD1; CDR3 protein: CASSPGTGERPLHF; CDR3 DNA: TGTGCCAGCAGCCCCGGGACAGGGGAACGACCCCTCCACTTT
V gene: TRBV7-6; clone size: .; J gene: TRBJ2-3; D gene: .; CDR3 protein: CASSLRLVSSTDTQYF; CDR3 DNA: TGTGCCAGCAGCTTACGGCTAGTGTCTAGCACAGATACGCAGTATTTT
V gene: TRBV18; clone size: .; J gene: TRBJ2-3; D gene: TRBD2; CDR3 protein: CASSSRLAGGTDTQYF; CDR3 DNA: TGTGCCAGCTCATCAAGACTAGCGGGGGGCACAGATACGCAGTATTTT
V gene: TRBV18; clone size: few; J gene: TRBJ1-4; D gene: .; CDR3 protein: CASSPGLNEKLFF; CDR3 DNA: TGTGCCAGCTCACCAGGGCTTAATGAAAAACTGTTTTTT
V gene: TRBV19; clone size: once; J gene: TRBJ2-1; D gene: TRBD2; CDR3 protein: CASISGLAQTNEQFF; CDR3 DNA: TGTGCCAGTATCTCGGGACTAGCTCAAACCAATGAGCAGTTCTTC
V gene: TRBV21-1; clone size: .; J gene: TRBJ1-6; D gene: .; CDR3 protein: CASRKRPSRALHF; CDR3 DNA: TGTGCCAGCAGAAAAAGGCCCAGTCGGGCCCTCCACTTT
V gene: TRBV7-2; clone size: .; J gene: TRBJ2-3; D gene: .; CDR3 protein: CASSAGGSTDTQYF; CDR3 DNA: TGTGCCAGCAGCGCGGGTGGAAGCACAGATACGCAGTATTTT
V gene: TRBV2; clone size: .; J gene: TRBJ1-3; D gene: .; CDR3 protein: CASSLQSPTSGNTIYF; CDR3 DNA: TGTGCCAGCAGCCTACAGTCCCCGACCTCTGGAAACACCATATATTTT
V gene: TRBV29-1; clone size: .; J gene: TRBJ1-2; D gene: .; CDR3 protein: CSAGDSLYTF; CDR3 DNA: TGCAGCGCTGGTGACAGCCTCTACACCTTC
V gene: TRBV6-4; clone size: .; J gene: TRBJ1-1; D gene: TRBD1; CDR3 protein: CASSGDRDTEAFF; CDR3 DNA: TGTGCCAGCAGTGGGGACAGGGACACTGAAGCTTTCTTT
V gene: TRBV15; clone size: .; J gene: TRBJ1-1; D gene: .; CDR3 protein: CATSRAKLNTEAFF; CDR3 DNA: TGTGCCACCAGCAGAGCCAAACTAAACACTGAAGCTTTCTTT
V gene: TRBV11-3; clone size: few; J gene: TRBJ2-2; D gene: .; CDR3 protein: CASSLRFGGANTGELFF; CDR3 DNA: TGTGCCAGCAGCTTACGATTCGGCGGCGCGAACACCGGGGAGCTGTTTTTT
V gene: TRBV7-7; clone size: .; J gene: TRBJ2-5; D gene: TRBD2; CDR3 protein: CASSISGGAVQETQYF; CDR3 DNA: TGTGCTAGCAGCATTAGCGGGGGGGCCGTTCAAGAGACCCAGTACTTC
V gene: TRBV18; clone size: .; J gene: TRBJ1-6; D gene: .; CDR3 protein: CASSPAVSYNSPLHF; CDR3 DNA: TGTGCCAGCTCACCGGCCGTCTCCTATAATTCACCCCTCCACTTT
V gene: TRBV2; clone size: few; J gene: TRBJ2-2; D gene: TRBD2; CDR3 protein: CALRGGLRTGELFF; CDR3 DNA: TGTGCCCTACGCGGGGGGCTGAGGACCGGGGAGCTGTTTTTT
V gene: TRBV30; clone size: few; J gene: TRBJ2-7; D gene: TRBD2; CDR3 protein: CAWAGTSGWYEQYF; CDR3 DNA: TGTGCCTGGGCCGGGACTAGCGGTTGGTACGAGCAGTACTTC
V gene: TRBV25-1; clone size: .; J gene: TRBJ1-2; D gene: TRBD1; CDR3 protein: CASSRGQGYGYTF; CDR3 DNA: TGTGCCAGCAGCAGGGGACAGGGCTATGGCTACACCTTC
V gene: TRBV2; clone size: .; J gene: TRBJ1-1; D gene: TRBD1; CDR3 protein: CASGGTALLAEAFF; CDR3 DNA: TGTGCCAGCGGAGGGACAGCACTACTAGCTGAAGCTTTCTTT
V gene: TRBV11-2; clone size: .; J gene: TRBJ1-3; D gene: .; CDR3 protein: CASTLPSGNTIYF; CDR3 DNA: TGTGCCAGCACTCTTCCCTCTGGAAACACCATATATTTT
V gene: TRBV5-1; clone size: .; J gene: TRBJ2-7; D gene: TRBD1; CDR3 protein: CASSLLSTGAYEQYF; CDR3 DNA: TGCGCCAGCAGCTTGTTGTCTACAGGGGCCTACGAGCAGTACTTC
V gene: TRBV6-5; clone size: .; J gene: TRBJ1-6; D gene: TRBD1; CDR3 protein: CASSYSWGRGDSPLHF; CDR3 DNA: TGTGCCAGCAGTTACTCTTGGGGCAGGGGGGATTCACCCCTCCACTTT
V gene: TRBV6-1; clone size: once; J gene: TRBJ1-5; D gene: TRBD1; CDR3 protein: CASSARKGQDFNQPQHF; CDR3 DNA: TGTGCCAGCAGTGCCAGGAAGGGACAGGACTTTAATCAGCCCCAGCATTTT
V gene: TRBV25-1; clone size: .; J gene: TRBJ1-2; D gene: TRBD1; CDR3 protein: CASSGRTGGGYTF; CDR3 DNA: TGTGCCAGCAGTGGAAGGACAGGGGGCGGCTACACCTTC
V gene: TRBV7-2; clone size: .; J gene: TRBJ2-4; D gene: TRBD2; CDR3 protein: CASSFSGVLAKNIQYF; CDR3 DNA: TGTGCCAGCAGCTTTAGCGGGGTGCTAGCCAAAAACATTCAGTACTTC
V gene: TRBV3-1/TRBV3-2; clone size: .; J gene: TRBJ1-2; D gene: TRBD1; CDR3 protein: CASRLGQGAVGYTF; CDR3 DNA: TGTGCCAGCAGGCTGGGACAGGGGGCGGTCGGCTACACCTTC